A single sample gave rise to the 6 T cell receptor beta chains below, sequenced in a study of blood T cells in healthy people across ages. Together with a sample-barcoded 5' primer, a J-beta primer mix was included in a second PCR lasting about 7 to 11 cycles. TCRdb re-analysed the 5' RACE reads in MiXCR, keeping a single row per CDR3 protein. The table lists about 590,000 distinct CDR3 sequences, roughly 30% of them singletons, with more than 15% in the top ten. What was sequenced was blood. These receptor sequences come from a woman aged 80 or over in good health.

This clonotype was recorded a few times. The J gene is TRBJ2-5, the V gene TRBV13; 11 positions match TRBD2. V was pared by 4 bases and J by 2 bases, with 6 bases of the junction left unmatched. Germline assignment: CDR1 PRHDT and CDR2 FYEKMQ (reference sequence). This CDR3 has 16 residues. CDR3 nucleotide sequence: TGTGCCAGCAGCTCTCCCCGGACTAGCGGGCAAGAGACCCAGTACTTC. This codes for CASSSPRTSGQETQYF.

The chain employs TRBV20-1 and TRBJ2-5; D remains unclear. The closer fit of TRBJ2-7 to the DNA end suggests the J call may be wrong. Germline CDR1 DFQATT, CDR2 SNEGSKA (reference sequence). The length of the CDR3 is 11 residues. Here the CDR3 reads CSARRQNEQYF. The CDR3 DNA reads TGCAGTGCTAGACGGCAGAACGAGCAGTACTTC.

A remark on this clonotype: This may stem from a read error, because a much larger clone lies one nucleotide away. This chain uses TRBV24-1 with TRBJ2-7; a weak D match, TRBD2 (7 bases). Per the germline V gene, CDR1 is KGHDR and CDR2 is SFDVKD. Trimming took off 6 bases at V and 7 bases at J, with 18 bases between the two ends. The CDR3 has 14 amino acids. The CDR3: CATSWGGTYNEQYF. The CDR3 region has the DNA TGTGCCACCAGTTGGGGGGGCACCTACAATGAGCAGTACTTC.

This clonotype has at least ten counts. The gene calls are TRBV12-3 or TRBV12-4 and TRBJ1-2; D unresolved. The CDR3 totals 11 residues. Trimming shortened V by 6 bases and J by 6 bases, and 8 bases separated the two germline ends. CDR3 sequence: CASSLRDGYTF. In DNA, the CDR3 is TGTGCCAGCAGCTTAAGGGATGGCTACACCTTC.

This clonotype has a count of ten or more. The rearrangement uses TRBV7-2 and TRBJ2-1; D possibly corresponds to TRBD2 (6 bases). The CDR3 is 16 amino acids. The germline CDR1 and CDR2 sequences are SGHTA and FQGNSA. V was pared by 2 bases and J by 4 bases, with 15 bases between. CDR3 loop: CASSLSGTLTYNEQFF. DNA of the CDR3: TGTGCCAGCAGCTTATCCGGGACTCTTACTTACAATGAGCAGTTCTTC.

About this clonotype itself: An end of the junction differs from the germline gene, which may be a read error. The J gene is TRBJ2-5, the V gene TRBV7-2; D unclear. The germline V gene encodes CDR1 SGHTA and CDR2 FQGNSA. CDR3 length equals 12 residues. CDR3 coding DNA: TGTGCCAGCAGCCTTGGGGTGGAGACCCTGTACTTC. As protein: CASSLGVETLYF.